Presented here are 23 T cell receptor beta chains from one specimen sequenced in a study of CD8+ T cells in alopecia areata. Documented treatment: oral pan-JAK inhibitor, 5-10 mg twice daily. Sequencing relied on a cDNA template that was reverse transcribed from extracted RNA. Data came from immunoSEQ multiplex PCR; TCRdb stores just in-frame clones and leaves some out. Here the sample spans some 150,000 clones, roughly 54% being singletons. The sample in question was CD8+ T cells sorted from blood, obtained at week 4, from a patient treated with tofacitinib. These receptors all come from a human donor with alopecia areata.

J is TRBJ1-2 and V is TRBV7-9; D is unclear. V was trimmed by 4 bases and J by 6 bases, leaving 12 bases between them. CDR1 is SEHNR, CDR2 FQNEAQ, per germline (reference sequence). The length of the CDR3 is 13 residues. CDR3 coding DNA: TGTGCCAGCAGCTCCCACGCATCCCATGGCTACACCTTC. Protein sequence: CASSSHASHGYTF. Using reference TRBV7-9 and TRBJ1-2 for the parts outside the CDR3, the full variable domain is DTGVSQNPRHKITKRGQNVTFRCDPISEHNRLYWYRQTLGQGPEFLTYFQNEAQLEKSRLLSDRFSAERPKGSFSTLEIQRTEQGDSAMYLCASSSHASHGYTFGSGTRLTVV.

This clone turned up a few times. J is TRBJ2-7 and V is TRBV29-1, with 8 positions matching TRBD2. V was pared by 1 base and J by 2 bases, with 1 base of the junction left unmatched. The CDR3 runs to 13 residues. Germline V gene sequence: CDR1 SQVTM, CDR2 ANQGSEA. CDR3 in amino acids: CSVEVRGAYEQYF. CDR3 coding DNA: TGCAGCGTTGAAGTGCGGGGGGCCTACGAGCAGTACTTC.

This clone has just a few counts. The chain recombines TRBV9 with TRBJ1-1; TRBD1 is a possible D gene (6 bases). This CDR3 comprises 14 residues. With 0 bases removed from V and 0 bases from J, the gap between germline ends came to 6 bases. CDR1 is SGDLS, CDR2 YYNGEE, per germline. CDR3 in DNA: TGTGCCAGCAGCGTAGGGACAGTGAACACTGAAGCTTTCTTT. Translated, it gives CASSVGTVNTEAFF.

V usage is TRBV5-4 and J usage is TRBJ1-2; a possible D gene is TRBD1 (6 bases). This CDR3 is built from 12 residues. V lost 10 bases to trimming and J lost 8 bases, with 18 bases between them. Per germline, CDR1 SGHNT and CDR2 YYREEE (reference sequence). Here the CDR3 DNA reads TGTGCCGTCGATGCGGGGGCTAGGGGCTACACCTTC. As protein: CAVDAGARGYTF.

The CDR3 nucleotides are TGTGCCAGCAGCTTATCGGGGTACACTGAAGCTTTCTTT. This encodes CASSLSGYTEAFF. V gene TRBV7-9 combines with J gene TRBJ1-1, with no clear D. CDR3 length equals 13 residues. The V gene's germline CDR1 is SEHNR and CDR2 FQNEAQ (reference sequence). The V and J ends lost 2 bases and 3 bases respectively, with 7 bases between them.

The genes are TRBV18 and TRBJ2-5, with TRBD1 matching 10 bases. V dropped 3 bases and J dropped 2; count of bases not matched to a gene: 6. The CDR3 runs to 16 residues. The germline CDR1 and CDR2 sequences are KGHSH and LQKENI. The CDR3 DNA sequence: TGTGCCAGCTCACCGGAAATGGACAGGGGGCAAGAGACCCAGTACTTC. Translating it yields CASSPEMDRGQETQYF.

The rearrangement uses TRBV27 and TRBJ2-1; 7 positions match TRBD1. The CDR3 is made up of 12 amino acids. With 5 bases clipped from V and 10 bases from J, the junction kept 5 bases outside the gene matches. The V gene's germline CDR1 is MNHEY and CDR2 SMNVEV (reference sequence). CDR3 coding DNA: TGTGCCAGCAGTGAGAGGGGGCTCGAGCAGTTCTTC. This translates into CASSERGLEQFF.

The gene calls are TRBV4-2 and TRBJ2-7; D remains unclear. V was shortened by 4 bases and J by 2 bases, with 9 bases between the two germline ends. Germline CDR1 reads LGHNA; CDR2 reads YNFKEQ. This CDR3 has 13 residues. CDR3 bases: TGTGCCAGCAGCCTTAATCCGGCCTACGAGCAGTACTTC. It codes for CASSLNPAYEQYF.

For the CDR3, the DNA is TGTGCCAGCGGATTTGCAGGATACGAGCAGTACTTC. Protein: CASGFAGYEQYF. The rearrangement uses TRBV27 and TRBJ2-7; no reliable D call. The CDR3 runs to 12 residues. The V end lost 8 bases, the J end lost 4 bases, and 12 bases lay between the germline ends. Germline loops: CDR1 MNHEY, CDR2 SMNVEV (reference sequence).

The chain uses TRBV7-9 and TRBJ1-6; D is possibly TRBD1 (6 bases). The V gene lost 7 bases and the J gene lost 5 bases, with 21 bases spanning the gap. This CDR3 is built from 17 residues. Germline assignment: CDR1 SEHNR and CDR2 FQNEAQ (reference sequence). This CDR3 is CASTQVGGALHNSPLHF. The CDR3 coding sequence is TGTGCCAGCACCCAAGTGGGGGGGGCTTTGCATAATTCACCCCTCCACTTT.

As for this clone: At one of its ends the junction is not consistent with the germline gene, which may arise from a read error. V usage is TRBV15 and J usage is TRBJ1-6, with 7 nucleotides matching TRBD1. Looked up from germline, CDR1 is LNHNV and CDR2 is YYDKDF (reference sequence). The CDR3 is made up of 13 amino acids. Here the CDR3 reads CATSRDRDSPLHF. The CDR3 coding sequence is TGTGCCACCAGCCGAGACAGGGATTCACCCCTCCACTTT.

The chain couples TRBV2 to TRBJ2-3; D could derive from TRBD1 or TRBD2 (5 bases each). The length of the CDR3 is 15 residues. Germline V CDR1 and CDR2: SNHLY, FYNNEI. The V and J ends lost 6 bases and 0 bases respectively, with 13 bases between them. The DNA of the CDR3 is TGTGCCAGCAGCGCTGGGACCTCTAGCACAGATACGCAGTATTTT. It specifies CASSAGTSSTDTQYF.

V gene TRBV30 combines with J gene TRBJ2-3; 12 nucleotides align to TRBD2. The CDR3 is 15 amino acids. Trimming took 0 bases from V and 4 from J; bases not matched to a gene: 2. Germline values: CDR1 GTSNPN, CDR2 SVGIG (reference sequence). DNA of the CDR3: TGTGCCTGGAGTGTACTAGCGGGGGGCGCAGATACGCAGTATTTT. The encoded protein is CAWSVLAGGADTQYF.

The chain has TRBV23-1 and TRBJ2-6; possibly TRBD1 or TRBD2 for D (5 bases each). TRBV23-1 is marked as an open reading frame, function uncertain. The CDR3 extends over 19 amino acids. Trimming removed 3 bases at V and 0 bases at J, with 18 bases between. The chain's CDR3 is CASSHPDPGRASGANVLTF. The DNA for the CDR3 is TGCGCCAGCAGTCATCCAGACCCGGGACGCGCCTCTGGGGCCAACGTCCTGACTTTC.

As regards this clone: An end of the junction differs from the germline gene, which may be a read error. V gene TRBV7-9 combines with J gene TRBJ2-2; D remains ambiguous. The CDR3 is made up of 12 amino acids. From germline, CDR1 is SEHNR and CDR2 FQNEAQ (reference sequence). CDR3 nucleotide sequence: TGTGCCAGCAGCTCGAACCCCGGGGAGCTGTTTTTT. Translation gives CASSSNPGELFF.

The V call is TRBV30, the J call TRBJ1-2, with TRBD1 identical over 7 bases. The CDR3 consists of 13 residues. Germline assignment: CDR1 GTSNPN and CDR2 SVGIG (reference sequence). V dropped 5 bases and J dropped 6; count of bases not matched to a gene: 9. The CDR3 coding sequence is TGTGCCTGGTATCAGGGGGGAACGGATGGCTACACCTTC. Translation: CAWYQGGTDGYTF.

The chain combines TRBV6-5 with TRBJ2-7; possible D gene TRBD1, 6 bases. Trimming cost V 2 bases and J 2 bases, with 10 bases left between them. CDR1 MNHEY and CDR2 SVGAGI come from the germline V gene. The CDR3 is 14 residues long. This CDR3 is CASSYETGPYEQYF. For the CDR3, the DNA is TGTGCCAGCAGTTACGAGACAGGTCCCTACGAGCAGTACTTC.

V and J are TRBV6-5 and TRBJ1-2; D is uncertain. Germline CDR1 and CDR2: MNHEY and SVGAGI. The CDR3 spans 13 residues. Trimming took off 7 bases at V and 1 base at J, with 10 bases between the two ends. CDR3 in DNA: TGTGCCAGCACCGACTCTTATAACTATGGCTACACCTTC. Translating it yields CASTDSYNYGYTF.

Here the CDR3 DNA reads TGTGCCAGCAGCCCTCGAGGAGCGGGAGACAATGAGCAGTTCTTC. This encodes CASSPRGAGDNEQFF. The rearrangement links TRBV13 to TRBJ2-1, with 8 bases matching TRBD2. The CDR3 is 15 residues long. The trim removed 5 bases at V and 5 bases at J, leaving 8 bases unmatched. The germline V gene encodes CDR1 PRHDT and CDR2 FYEKMQ (reference sequence).

The CDR3 is CASSFLARSPDTQYF. DNA of the CDR3: TGCGCCAGCAGCTTCTTGGCGCGGTCTCCAGATACGCAGTATTTT. The V and J genes are TRBV5-1 and TRBJ2-3, with no clear D. Germline V gives CDR1 SGHRS, CDR2 YFSETQ. The CDR3 covers 15 residues. Between the trimmed V and J ends, which lost 2 bases and 4 bases, there was a span of 14 bases.

J is TRBJ2-5 and V is TRBV5-6; D may be TRBD1 (6 bases). Germline V gives CDR1 SGHDT, CDR2 YYEEEE. With 4 bases removed from V and 2 bases from J, the gap between germline ends came to 12 bases. The CDR3 sequence is 14 residues long. DNA for the CDR3: TGTGCCAGCAGCCCGGGGACATTTCAAGAGACCCAGTACTTC. Residues: CASSPGTFQETQYF.

V and J are TRBV11-2 and TRBJ2-5, with D tentatively TRBD2 (5 bases). The CDR3 covers 12 residues. Per the germline V gene, CDR1 is SGHAT and CDR2 is FQNNGV. V lost 3 bases, J lost 7 bases, and 9 bases lay in between. The CDR3 protein is CASSLDGGTQYF. In DNA form, the CDR3 reads TGTGCCAGCAGCTTGGACGGAGGGACCCAGTACTTC.

This clone was detected a few times. The junction departs from germline at one end; a sequencing error may be responsible. The chain couples TRBV12-5 to TRBJ2-5, with 8 bases lining up with TRBD1. Germline V gene data show CDR1 as LGHNT and CDR2 as FRNRAP. CDR3 size: 13 residues. CDR3: CASGLDRDETQYF. CDR3 coding DNA: TGTGCTAGTGGCTTGGACAGGGATGAGACCCAGTACTTC.